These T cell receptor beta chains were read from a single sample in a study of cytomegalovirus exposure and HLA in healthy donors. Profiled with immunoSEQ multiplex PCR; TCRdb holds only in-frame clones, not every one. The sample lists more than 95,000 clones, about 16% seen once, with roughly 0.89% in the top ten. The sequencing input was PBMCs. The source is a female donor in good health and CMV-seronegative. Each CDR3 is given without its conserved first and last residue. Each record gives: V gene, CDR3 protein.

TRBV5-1 ASSLEGWDEKLF
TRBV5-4 ASSLDQTDTQY
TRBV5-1 ASSLVTSGGGAVYEQY
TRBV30 AWSGGDRAYNEQF
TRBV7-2 ASSFRQETQY
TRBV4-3 ASSQDPAGGITEAF
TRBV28 ASSLGATGELF
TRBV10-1 ASSDNRGPHNNEQF
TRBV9 ASSEDSPQETQY
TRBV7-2 ASSEGTNYGYT
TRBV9 ASSVEGGGDTQY
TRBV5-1 ASSTRYGTGDGGYT
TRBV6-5 ASEGGFGYT
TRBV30 AWSLAGPQY
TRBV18 ASSPLALPYEQY
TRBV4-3 ASSQVGRNLFGYT
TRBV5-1 ASSTQGNTEAF
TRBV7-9 ASIVGQNPETQY
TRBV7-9 ASSSAGEKLF
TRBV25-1 ASSEQGNIQY
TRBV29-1 SVTRAVGPYEQY
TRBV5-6 ASSPTENTEAF
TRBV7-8 ASSARVDTQY
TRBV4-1 ASSQDRSPIETQY
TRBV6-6 ASSYFGSESTDTQY
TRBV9 ASSVASGTDYGYT
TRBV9 ASSVATTGGEAF
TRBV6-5 ASSYSITRGDYGYT
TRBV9 ASSARAGGEKSGANVLT
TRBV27 ASSGTGKNSPLH
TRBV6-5 ASREAYEQY
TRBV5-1 ASSQTGSAEAF
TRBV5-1 ASSPGLAGAGYNEQF
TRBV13 ASSMKRGNTIY
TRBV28 ASSFAGANHEQY
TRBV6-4 ASSDSEAGSIKF
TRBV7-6 ASSPGQGVGEQY
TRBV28 ASRTGTSGANVLT
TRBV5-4 ASSGDSSYNEQF
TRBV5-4 ASSPAGQGSYEQY
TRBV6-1 ASSAARVAYGYT
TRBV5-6 ASRETVPGQGWGTEAF
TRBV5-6 ASSLQAGQPQH
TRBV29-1 SAQLDPDTQY
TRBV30 AWSAQGYYGYT
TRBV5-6 ASSLRSGWGYTQY
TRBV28 ASSLYRGQYDEQF
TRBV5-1 ASTVAGGGVNEQF
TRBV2 ATVPYQGTEQY
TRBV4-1 ASSPTGHLTDTQY
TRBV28 ASSFRTGTSYSDDEQY
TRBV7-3 ASSLTYRDRGPNEQF
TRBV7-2 ASSLGPGAEEQF
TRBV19 ASSIARGAYEQY
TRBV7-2 ASSPLIYNEQF
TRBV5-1 ASSEQGIEAF
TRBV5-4 ASSLDSQPQH
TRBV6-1 ASSERQGVTMNEKLF
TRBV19 ASSGRGAWDQPQH
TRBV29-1 SVGPTGGNGEQF